This T cell receptor beta chain was identified during a study of T-cell reconstitution after alpha-beta-depleted transplantation in children. V was clipped by 7 bases and J by 4 bases; unmatched bases: 7. The CDR3 runs to 13 residues. Per the germline V gene, CDR1 is MNHEY and CDR2 is SMNVEV (reference sequence). In this sample, this clonotype turned up once. Preparation of the TCRbeta library involved a method that used unique molecular identifiers. Each CDR3 protein gets one entry after TCRdb re-called the PCR reads with MiXCR. Of fewer than 500,000 distinct CDR3 sequences listed, 43% are singletons.

This receptor was obtained from a girl aged 2-10 years with aplastic anemia, due to receive a stem cell transplant. The chain recombines TRBV27 with TRBJ2-7; TRBD1 agrees at 7 bases. Sequencing was performed on PBMCs, taken before TCRalphabeta/CD19-depleted stem cell transplant. CDR3 in amino acids: CASTPTGRYEQYF. CDR3 nucleotide sequence: TGTGCCAGCACTCCGACAGGGCGGTACGAGCAGTACTTC.